What follows is one TCR beta chain and its context. This sample was included in a study of Ad26.COV2.S vaccination and SARS-CoV-2 variants. Trimming at V came to 4 bases and at J to 4 bases, leaving 4 bases not matched to a gene. The CDR3 contains 13 residues. Per the germline V gene, CDR1 is SGHRS and CDR2 is YFSETQ. Profiled with immunoSEQ multiplex PCR; TCRdb holds only in-frame clones, not every one. The sample yields hundreds of thousands of clones, around 90% seen once. Treatment here: about 20 received Ad26.COV2.S at low or high dose, single or two shots; about 5 received placebo; per-sample allocation not given. Sample collection was performed on day 63 after the first vaccine or placebo injection.

V is TRBV5-1 and J is TRBJ2-7; 8 bases agree with TRBD1. This material consisted of peripheral blood, taken in a trial of Ad26.COV2.S vaccine versus placebo. The receptor was isolated from a person aged 18-65 years who received the Ad26.COV2.S COVID-19 vaccine or a placebo. The CDR3 spells CASSAGQGYEQYF. The CDR3 DNA sequence: TGCGCCAGCAGCGCAGGACAGGGTTACGAGCAGTACTTC.